This T cell receptor beta chain comes out of a study of technical replicates of blood from several donors. Here immunoSEQ multiplex PCR was the method, and the copy in TCRdb shows in-frame clones only, minus some. The sample includes roughly 80,000 clones, 90% to 95% of them seen just once. The V gene lost 7 bases and the J gene lost 6 bases, with 10 bases spanning the gap. Germline V gene data show CDR1 as MDHEN and CDR2 as SYDVKM. CDR3 length equals 12 residues. The sequenced sample consisted of T cells isolated from PBMCs. The TCR was taken from a human donor in good health. V usage is TRBV28 and J usage is TRBJ1-5, with D tentatively TRBD1 (6 bases). The CDR3 DNA is TGTGCCAGCACGGGAGGGGGTCAGCCCCAGCATTTT. This codes for CASTGGGQPQHF.